These 15 T cell receptor beta chains share one sample of origin, sequenced in a study of Graves' ophthalmopathy and Graves' hyperthyroidism. The authors amplified TCR beta CDR3 regions, and they did so from RNA transcripts for repertoire sequencing. RT-PCR in the first round used HTBI primers; a second-round multiplex PCR followed. One entry per CDR3 protein, called by TCRdb with MiXCR from the multiplex PCR reads. The sample shows about 740,000 distinct CDR3 sequences, approximately 40% of them seen only once. Material: peripheral blood. The receptors were sampled from an adult man with Graves' ophthalmopathy.

Regarding this clonotype: At one of its ends the junction is not consistent with the germline gene, which may arise from a read error. This sequence joins TRBV24-1 and TRBJ1-5; D ambiguous. Germline V gene lookup returns CDR1 KGHDR and CDR2 SFDVKD. The CDR3 loop spans 16 amino acids. This CDR3 is CASSLSAGISNQPQHF. The CDR3, as DNA: TGTGCCAGCAGTTTATCGGCCGGGATTAGCAATCAGCCCCAGCATTTT.

The chain uses TRBV12-3 or TRBV12-4 and TRBJ2-5; 8 bases line up with TRBD1. Trimming cost V 2 bases and J 2 bases; bases outside gene matches: 4. The length of the CDR3 is 15 residues. The CDR3 coding sequence is TGTGCCAGCAGTTTATGGAGGACAGGGCAAGAGACCCAGTACTTC. Protein product: CASSLWRTGQETQYF.

This clonotype showed up just once. This may be a read error, as it is one base from a much larger clone. The chain has TRBV19 and TRBJ1-5; perhaps TRBD1 as D (6 bases). The germline V and J ends were trimmed by 1 base and 0 bases, with 10 bases remaining between them. Germline lookup yields CDR1 LNHDA and CDR2 SQIVND (reference sequence). The CDR3 is 16 amino acids. The CDR3 DNA sequence: TGTGCCAGTAGTATAGGGGCGGGGGCTAGCAATCAGCCCCAGCATTTT. It translates to CASSIGAGASNQPQHF.

The table lists this clonotype with a few counts. It may be a read error: a sequence one base away is much more abundant. J is TRBJ2-7 and V is TRBV7-9; 13 nucleotides line up with TRBD2. Trimming at V came to 3 bases and at J to 2 bases, leaving 4 bases not matched to a gene. The germline V gene has CDR1 SEHNR and CDR2 FQNEAQ (reference sequence). CDR3 length: 16 residues. This CDR3 reads CASSFATSGGAYEQYF. The CDR3 DNA follows: TGTGCCAGCAGCTTCGCCACTAGCGGGGGGGCCTACGAGCAGTACTTC. Drawing the rest from reference TRBV7-9 and TRBJ2-7, the complete variable domain is DTGVSQNPRHKITKRGQNVTFRCDPISEHNRLYWYRQTLGQGPEFLTYFQNEAQLEKSRLLSDRFSAERPKGSFSTLEIQRTEQGDSAMYLCASSFATSGGAYEQYFGPGTRLTVT.

This clonotype was found many times. The rearrangement links TRBV11-2 to TRBJ1-2, with a possible D match to TRBD1 (6 bases). The CDR3 is 14 residues long. Germline V gene lookup returns CDR1 SGHAT and CDR2 FQNNGV. Trimming removed 0 bases from V and 8 bases from J, with 13 bases in between. As DNA, the CDR3 is TGTGCCAGCAGCTTAGATATAGGGGGAGGCGGCTACACCTTC. Translated: CASSLDIGGGGYTF.

This chain links TRBV19 with TRBJ1-5; 7 bases agree with TRBD1. This CDR3 region has 14 residues. The germline V gene has CDR1 LNHDA and CDR2 SQIVND (reference sequence). The V gene end was trimmed by 5 bases and the J gene end by 6 bases; junction bases not matched to a gene: 7. This CDR3 is CASSLGQEAQPQHF. The CDR3 bases are TGTGCCAGTAGTCTCGGACAGGAGGCTCAGCCCCAGCATTTT.

This clonotype came up a few times. The rearrangement joins TRBV19 to TRBJ1-5; D possibly corresponds to TRBD1 (6 bases). The CDR3 has 15 residues. V was trimmed by 1 base and J by 3 bases, leaving 10 bases between them. Germline V gene sequence: CDR1 LNHDA, CDR2 SQIVND (reference sequence). CDR3 nucleotide sequence: TGTGCCAGTAGTATAGTCGGACAGTACAATCAGCCCCAGCATTTT. This translates into CASSIVGQYNQPQHF.

The chain employs TRBV7-9 and TRBJ2-3; the D gene is possibly TRBD1 (6 bases). This CDR3 spans 13 amino acids. V was cut by 5 bases and J by 6 bases, with 12 bases left in between. Germline V gene lookup returns CDR1 SEHNR and CDR2 FQNEAQ (reference sequence). CDR3 in amino acids: CASSLLQGDTQYF. CDR3 sequence (DNA): TGTGCCAGCAGCCTGTTGCAGGGGGATACGCAGTATTTT. Based on the CDR3 plus reference TRBV7-9 and TRBJ2-3, the full variable domain is DTGVSQNPRHKITKRGQNVTFRCDPISEHNRLYWYRQTLGQGPEFLTYFQNEAQLEKSRLLSDRFSAERPKGSFSTLEIQRTEQGDSAMYLCASSLLQGDTQYFGPGTRLTVL.

This clonotype was picked up many times. The rearrangement uses TRBV11-2 and TRBJ1-2, with a weak D call TRBD1 (5 bases). Trimming shortened V by 5 bases and J by 4 bases, and 8 bases separated the two germline ends. Germline V gives CDR1 SGHAT, CDR2 FQNNGV. There are 12 residues in the CDR3. The CDR3 coding sequence is TGTGCCAGCAGCCATGGGGGCTATGGCTACACCTTC. Residues: CASSHGGYGYTF.

The chain is built from TRBV20-1 and TRBJ1-5; TRBD1 is a possible D gene (5 bases). The CDR3 covers 14 residues. V was clipped by 6 bases and J by 1 base, with 13 bases between them. The germline CDR1 and CDR2 sequences are DFQATT and SNEGSKA (reference sequence). The CDR3 sequence is CSAPGRFSNQPQHF. CDR3 sequence (DNA): TGCAGTGCCCCAGGGAGATTCAGCAATCAGCCCCAGCATTTT.

The V gene is TRBV2, the J gene TRBJ2-5; 7 bases are shared with TRBD1. CDR1 and CDR2 (germline): SNHLY, FYNNEI. V shed 6 bases, J shed 4 bases, and the junction held 11 bases outside the gene matches. The CDR3 totals 15 residues. CDR3 nucleotide sequence: TGTGCCAGCAGCCAAGAGAGGGGGCTCGGAGAGACCCAGTACTTC. The encoded protein is CASSQERGLGETQYF.

This clonotype was recorded a few times. The chain combines TRBV19 with TRBJ1-5, with TRBD1 matching over 9 bases. Germline CDR1 and CDR2: LNHDA and SQIVND (reference sequence). The J segment lost 5 bases and the V segment lost 5 bases, leaving 16 bases of the junction unmatched. This CDR3 has 18 amino acids. The CDR3 DNA reads as TGTGCCAGTAGTCAACAGGCGGGGACAGGGCGAATTTATCAGCCCCAGCATTTT. Protein product: CASSQQAGTGRIYQPQHF. Combining the CDR3 with reference TRBV19 and TRBJ1-5 gives the whole variable domain DGGITQSPKYLFRKEGQNVTLSCEQNLNHDAMYWYRQDPGQGLRLIYYSQIVNDFQKGDIAEGYSVSREKKESFPLTVTSAQKNPTAFYLCASSQQAGTGRIYQPQHFGDGTRLSIL.

The chain recombines TRBV20-1 with TRBJ1-5, with a possible D match to TRBD1 (6 bases). The CDR3 loop spans 17 amino acids. Germline V lookup: CDR1 DFQATT, CDR2 SNEGSKA (reference sequence). The V end lost 0 bases, the J end lost 0 bases, and 15 bases lay between the germline ends. The CDR3 DNA is TGCAGTGCTAGAGACCCGGGACAAGACCTTAGCAATCAGCCCCAGCATTTT. It specifies CSARDPGQDLSNQPQHF.

This chain connects TRBV29-1 to TRBJ1-4; D may be TRBD1 (6 bases). The length of the CDR3 is 14 residues. Germline values: CDR1 SQVTM, CDR2 ANQGSEA. Trimming stripped 4 bases from V and 9 bases from J, with 18 bases between. The CDR3 DNA reads TGCAGCGTTGCCGACAGGAGGCATGGTAAAAAACTGTTTTTT. This gives the protein CSVADRRHGKKLFF.

This clonotype was counted at least ten times. The J gene is TRBJ1-1, the V gene TRBV7-9; D may be TRBD1 (6 bases). V was cut by 1 base and J by 2 bases, with 11 bases left in between. Germline lookup yields CDR1 SEHNR and CDR2 FQNEAQ (reference sequence). This CDR3 has 15 amino acids. The CDR3 protein is CASSLEGGQNTEAFF. As DNA, the CDR3 is TGTGCCAGCAGCTTAGAAGGGGGACAAAACACTGAAGCTTTCTTT.